Following are 22 T cell receptor beta chains from one sample sequenced in a study of blood T cell repertoires in COVID-19. Some clones are missing from TCRdb's copy, which holds only in-frame ones; the method was immunoSEQ multiplex PCR. The top ten clones hold around 4.4% of a sample with about 67,000 clones, about 90% of them seen once. The sample consisted of peripheral blood. The receptors shown here come from a man in his fifties or sixties with active COVID-19.

The rearrangement links TRBV9 to TRBJ2-1; D call uncertain. Trimming left V 0 bases short and J 9 bases short, with 7 bases between. The CDR3 runs 12 residues. The germline CDR1 and CDR2 sequences are SGDLS and YYNGEE. CDR3 sequence (DNA): TGTGCCAGCAGCGTAGAGCCGGGTGAGCAGTTCTTC. This sequence encodes CASSVEPGEQFF.

This chain uses TRBV28 with TRBJ1-1, with D perhaps TRBD1 (5 bases). V was trimmed by 6 bases and J by 8 bases, leaving 10 bases between them. Germline lookup yields CDR1 MDHEN and CDR2 SYDVKM. CDR3 length equals 11 residues. The CDR3 nucleotides are TGTGCCAGCAGCCGGGGGACCGAAGCTTTCTTT. It specifies CASSRGTEAFF.

The chain joins TRBV18 to TRBJ1-1; TRBD1 might be the D (5 bases). The germline gives CDR1 KGHSH, CDR2 LQKENI. V was cut by 4 bases and J by 5 bases, with 14 bases left in between. The CDR3 is 14 amino acids. The CDR3 region has the DNA TGTGCCAGCTCACAAAACCAAAGGGGAACTGAAGCTTTCTTT. This translates into CASSQNQRGTEAFF.

This clone was recorded a few times. This CDR3 reads CASTQGTGNTIYF. The CDR3 coding sequence is TGTGCCAGCACACAGGGGACAGGAAACACCATATATTTT. The chain recombines TRBV11-3 with TRBJ1-3, with 7 bases identical to TRBD1. CDR1 SGHNT and CDR2 YENEEA come from the germline V gene. The CDR3 loop spans 13 amino acids. Trimming at V came to 7 bases and at J to 4 bases, leaving 4 bases not matched to a gene. Full variable domain (remainder filled in from reference TRBV11-3 and TRBJ1-3): EAGVVQSPRYKIIEKKQPVAFWCNPISGHNTLYWYLQNLGQGPELLIRYENEEAVDDSQLPKDRFSAERLKGVDSTLKIQPAELGDSAVYLCASTQGTGNTIYFGEGSWLTVV.

This chain uses TRBV11-2 with TRBJ2-2, with D possibly being TRBD2 (5 bases). Germline CDR1 reads SGHAT; CDR2 reads FQNNGV. Trimming removed 6 bases at V and 6 bases at J, with 11 bases between. This CDR3 comprises 13 residues. The DNA for the CDR3 is TGTGCCAGCAGTAACACTAGGGCCGGGGAGCTGTTTTTT. Translated, it gives CASSNTRAGELFF.

The chain joins TRBV7-9 to TRBJ2-1, with D possibly TRBD1 on 5 matching bases. Germline V gene sequence: CDR1 SEHNR, CDR2 FQNEAQ (reference sequence). The CDR3 loop spans 15 amino acids. The V and J ends lost 2 bases and 0 bases respectively, with 8 bases between them. The CDR3 is CASSLLGVSYNEQFF. The CDR3 coding sequence is TGTGCCAGCAGCTTATTAGGGGTCTCCTACAATGAGCAGTTCTTC.

This clone was found once. The rearrangement uses TRBV5-1 and TRBJ2-2; no clear D. V was shortened by 0 bases and J by 0 bases, with 9 bases between the two germline ends. CDR1 and CDR2 from the germline V gene are SGHRS and YFSETQ. The CDR3 loop spans 16 amino acids. The CDR3 DNA sequence: TGCGCCAGCAGCTTGGGACAAGCCGCGAACACCGGGGAGCTGTTTTTT. Amino acids: CASSLGQAANTGELFF.

This chain joins TRBV7-9 and TRBJ2-3; perhaps TRBD1 as D (6 bases). The CDR3 is made up of 16 amino acids. Germline V gene data show CDR1 as SEHNR and CDR2 as FQNEAQ (reference sequence). Deletions cut 3 bases from V and 2 bases from J, with 15 bases between. The CDR3 spells CASSFGQGKSTDTQYF. CDR3 in DNA: TGTGCCAGCAGCTTTGGGCAGGGGAAGTCCACAGATACGCAGTATTTT.

The CDR3 sequence is CASSWTGLNTEAFF. The CDR3 region has the DNA TGCGCCAGCAGCTGGACAGGGCTGAACACTGAAGCTTTCTTT. J is TRBJ1-1 and V is TRBV5-1, with 8 bases aligning to TRBD1. The V and J ends lost 3 bases and 0 bases, in that order; junction bases with no gene match: 1. Germline loops: CDR1 SGHRS, CDR2 YFSETQ. This CDR3 has 14 residues.

This chain links TRBV9 with TRBJ2-2, with 7 bases identical to TRBD1. Germline V CDR1 and CDR2: SGDLS, YYNGEE. V lost 3 bases to trimming and J lost 6 bases; unmatched junction nucleotides: 8. CDR3 length: 15 residues. The CDR3 DNA is TGTGCCAGCAGCGCCAGGGACAGTAGGCCCGGGGAGCTGTTTTTT. Amino acid sequence: CASSARDSRPGELFF.

The chain recombines TRBV6-5 with TRBJ1-3; TRBD1 might be the D (5 bases). In germline, CDR1 is MNHEY, CDR2 SVGAGI. Trimming took off 6 bases at V and 4 bases at J, with 16 bases between the two ends. The CDR3 loop spans 15 amino acids. CDR3 sequence reads: CASSRQSGWGNTIYF. The CDR3 DNA follows: TGTGCCAGCAGCCGACAGTCGGGTTGGGGAAACACCATATATTTT.

The genes are TRBV5-8 and TRBJ1-1, with a weak D call TRBD1 (5 bases). Germline CDR1 SGHTS, CDR2 YDEGEE. The CDR3 has 15 residues. V was pared by 0 bases and J by 0 bases, with 9 bases between. In DNA, the CDR3 is TGTGCCAGCAGCTTGGGGGCGACAGTGAACACTGAAGCTTTCTTT. The encoded protein is CASSLGATVNTEAFF.

V and J are TRBV5-1 and TRBJ1-4; the match to TRBD1 covers 8 bases. The V gene's germline CDR1 is SGHRS and CDR2 YFSETQ. Germline trimming cut 2 bases from V and 8 bases from J; bases unmatched to any gene: 5. The CDR3 sequence is 14 residues long. The CDR3 DNA sequence: TGCGCCAGCAGCTTAGGGACAGGAGGGGAAAAACTGTTTTTT. Its translation is CASSLGTGGEKLFF.

The chain couples TRBV14 to TRBJ2-1; 8 bases align to TRBD1. This CDR3 is 15 amino acids long. V was clipped by 4 bases and J by 6 bases; unmatched bases: 8. CDR1 and CDR2 (germline): SGHDN, FVKESK. CDR3 nucleotides: TGTGCCAGCAGCCTCCGAGGACAGGGCCGCAATGAGCAGTTCTTC. It codes for CASSLRGQGRNEQFF.

This clone was counted once. V is TRBV11-3 and J is TRBJ1-1, with 9 bases fitting TRBD1. V dropped 1 base and J dropped 3; count of bases not matched to a gene: 3. This CDR3 has 15 amino acids. Germline loops: CDR1 SGHNT, CDR2 YENEEA. Written as DNA, the CDR3 is TGTGCCAGCAGCTTAGTCGACAGGGGGGACACTGAAGCTTTCTTT. Residues: CASSLVDRGDTEAFF. Drawing the rest from reference TRBV11-3 and TRBJ1-1, the complete variable domain is EAGVVQSPRYKIIEKKQPVAFWCNPISGHNTLYWYLQNLGQGPELLIRYENEEAVDDSQLPKDRFSAERLKGVDSTLKIQPAELGDSAVYLCASSLVDRGDTEAFFGQGTRLTVV.

The chain uses TRBV11-2 and TRBJ2-7; D perhaps matches TRBD1 (6 bases). The V gene lost 5 bases and the J gene lost 4 bases, with 15 bases spanning the gap. Germline-derived CDR1 and CDR2 are SGHAT and FQNNGV. The length of the CDR3 is 14 residues. Written as DNA, the CDR3 is TGTGCCAGCAGCAAACAGGGTAGCACATACGAGCAGTACTTC. It specifies CASSKQGSTYEQYF.

The chain uses TRBV11-3 and TRBJ2-1; no definite D call. CDR1 is SGHNT and CDR2 is YENEEA in the germline V gene. V was pared by 1 base and J by 4 bases, with 5 bases between. The CDR3 is 13 amino acids. The CDR3 nucleotides read TGTGCCAGCAGCTTAGGGCGGTACAATGAGCAGTTCTTC. This translates into CASSLGRYNEQFF.

This rearrangement joins TRBV28 to TRBJ1-2; D is ambiguous. This CDR3 contains 11 residues. Deletions cut 6 bases from V and 10 bases from J, with 12 bases between. Germline loops: CDR1 MDHEN, CDR2 SYDVKM. The chain's CDR3 is CASRAVNVYTF. In nucleotides, the CDR3 is TGTGCCAGCAGAGCCGTAAATGTCTACACCTTC.

The chain couples TRBV6-2 or TRBV6-3 to TRBJ2-1; 11 bases map to TRBD2. Germline-derived CDR1 and CDR2 are MNHEY and SVGEGT. Trimming removed 0 bases from V and 10 bases from J; junction bases left unmatched: 2. CDR3 length: 14 residues. In nucleotides, the CDR3 is TGTGCCAGCAGTTACTCAGGGACTAGCGGCGAGCAGTTCTTC. It codes for CASSYSGTSGEQFF.

The CDR3 DNA is TGCAGCGTTGAAAAGGGGTATACGCAGTATTTT. Translation gives CSVEKGYTQYF. This sequence joins TRBV29-1 and TRBJ2-3, with a weak D call TRBD1 (5 bases). CDR1 is SQVTM, CDR2 ANQGSEA, per germline. Trimming shortened V by 2 bases and J by 7 bases, and 7 bases separated the two germline ends. This CDR3 spans 11 amino acids.

The V and J genes are TRBV6-5 and TRBJ2-7; D possibly corresponds to TRBD1 (5 bases). The CDR3 is 15 amino acids. Trimming shortened V by 4 bases and J by 2 bases, and 15 bases separated the two germline ends. Germline values: CDR1 MNHEY, CDR2 SVGAGI. CDR3 nucleotides: TGTGCCAGCAGTTCGCCTTCCGACAGTACCTACGAGCAGTACTTC. Translated: CASSSPSDSTYEQYF.

This chain links TRBV7-3 with TRBJ1-6, with a weak D call TRBD1 (5 bases). Germline CDR1 is SGHTA and CDR2 is FQGTGA. The CDR3 is 13 amino acids. Trimming removed 7 bases at V and 10 bases at J, with 14 bases between. The chain's CDR3 is CASKAGLGSPLHF. In DNA, the CDR3 is TGTGCCAGCAAGGCAGGGTTAGGGTCACCCCTCCACTTT.